This passage covers 20 T cell receptor beta chains from one sample sequenced in a study of blood T cell repertoires in COVID-19. Data came from immunoSEQ multiplex PCR; TCRdb stores just in-frame clones and leaves some out. The sample includes about 54,000 clones, less than 95% of them seen just once. Sequencing was done on a sample of peripheral blood. These receptors all come from a woman aged 40 to 50 with active COVID-19.

This clone was seen more than once but under ten times. The V and J genes are TRBV5-1 and TRBJ1-4; a possible D gene is TRBD1 (6 bases). The germline gives CDR1 SGHRS, CDR2 YFSETQ. This CDR3 is 14 amino acids long. V gave up 4 bases and J gave up 4 bases, with 11 bases separating them. The CDR3 DNA follows: TGCGCCAGCAGCCCGGGACACGGTAATGAAAAACTGTTTTTT. Its translation is CASSPGHGNEKLFF.

This chain links TRBV5-1 with TRBJ2-7; 8 positions match TRBD1. CDR3 size: 15 residues. In germline, CDR1 is SGHRS, CDR2 YFSETQ. V shed 4 bases, J shed 7 bases, and the junction held 13 bases outside the gene matches. CDR3 nucleotides: TGCGCCAGCAGCCGTAATATTGGGACAGGAGAAGAGCAGTACTTC. Translating gives CASSRNIGTGEEQYF.

The chain has TRBV12-3 or TRBV12-4 and TRBJ2-5; D possibly corresponds to TRBD1 (6 bases). The CDR3 sequence is 13 residues long. Trimming pared 6 bases from V and 5 bases from J, leaving 13 bases between. CDR3: CASSLWGPETQYF. The CDR3 DNA sequence: TGTGCCAGCAGCCTTTGGGGGCCCGAGACCCAGTACTTC.

The chain uses TRBV5-1 and TRBJ2-7, with 11 bases fitting TRBD2. With 5 bases clipped from V and 0 bases from J, the junction kept 4 bases outside the gene matches. Germline V lookup: CDR1 SGHRS, CDR2 YFSETQ. The CDR3 runs to 15 residues. For the CDR3, the DNA is TGCGCCAGCAGGAAGGGGACTAGCGGCTCCTACGAGCAGTACTTC. Translated: CASRKGTSGSYEQYF.

The DNA for the CDR3 is TGTGCCAGCAGCCAGCCGAACCGACTAGCGAGTCAAGAGACCCAGTACTTC. Translated: CASSQPNRLASQETQYF. This sequence joins TRBV3-1 (or the pseudogene TRBV3-2) and TRBJ2-5, with 8 bases that match TRBD2. Unmatched junction bases numbered 11, after V lost 3 bases and J lost 2 bases. Germline CDR1 reads LGHDT; CDR2 reads YNNKEL (reference sequence). The CDR3 consists of 17 residues.

V gene TRBV9 combines with J gene TRBJ1-1; 7 bases map to TRBD1. V shed 0 bases and J 5 bases; nucleotides not matched to a gene: 1. CDR3 size: 13 residues. Germline lookup yields CDR1 SGDLS and CDR2 YYNGEE. CDR3 sequence reads: CASSVETGTEAFF. The CDR3 DNA reads as TGTGCCAGCAGCGTAGAGACAGGGACTGAAGCTTTCTTT.

This chain links TRBV9 with TRBJ1-5; D remains ambiguous. The CDR3 totals 15 residues. The germline V and J ends were trimmed by 0 bases and 4 bases, with 11 bases remaining between them. CDR1 and CDR2 from the germline V gene are SGDLS and YYNGEE. DNA for the CDR3: TGTGCCAGCAGCGTAGTGGCAGAACCTAATCAGCCCCAGCATTTT. As protein: CASSVVAEPNQPQHF.

The V gene is TRBV5-6, the J gene TRBJ2-3, with 8 positions matching TRBD2. The CDR3 loop spans 17 amino acids. From germline, CDR1 is SGHDT and CDR2 YYEEEE. The junction had 9 bases not matched to a gene; V was cut back by 1 base and J by 2 bases. The CDR3 nucleotides are TGTGCCAGCAGCTTGTATGTAGCGGGGCCCCCCACAGATACGCAGTATTTT. Translating it yields CASSLYVAGPPTDTQYF.

This sequence joins TRBV5-4 and TRBJ1-2; weak D call: TRBD1 (5 bases). The ends were cut back, 3 bases at V and 5 bases at J, with 11 bases in the middle. CDR3 length: 13 amino acids. The germline V gene encodes CDR1 SGHNT and CDR2 YYREEE (reference sequence). The CDR3 spells CASSYGAGYGYTF. CDR3 bases: TGTGCCAGCAGCTATGGAGCAGGGTATGGCTACACCTTC.

The V gene is TRBV5-4, the J gene TRBJ2-2, with 7 bases aligning to TRBD1. This CDR3 contains 15 residues. The germline CDR1 and CDR2 sequences are SGHNT and YYREEE (reference sequence). Trimming cost V 2 bases and J 1 base; bases outside gene matches: 2. This CDR3 is CASSLGGMNTGELFF. The CDR3, as DNA: TGTGCCAGCAGCTTAGGGGGCATGAACACCGGGGAGCTGTTTTTT.

V gene TRBV11-3 combines with J gene TRBJ2-1; D possibly corresponds to TRBD1 (6 bases). This CDR3 is 14 amino acids long. CDR1 and CDR2 from the germline V gene are SGHNT and YENEEA. V was pared by 2 bases and J by 9 bases, with 14 bases between. The CDR3 DNA reads as TGTGCCAGCAGCTTACCACCAGACAGGACTGAGCAGTTCTTC. Protein sequence: CASSLPPDRTEQFF.

V and J are TRBV11-2 and TRBJ2-5; 8 bases agree with TRBD2. Germline CDR1 reads SGHAT; CDR2 reads FQNNGV. The J segment lost 3 bases and the V segment lost 6 bases, leaving 21 bases of the junction unmatched. CDR3 size: 19 residues. The CDR3 is CASRWFPGLVREWKETQYF. The CDR3 DNA reads TGTGCCAGCAGGTGGTTCCCGGGACTAGTGAGGGAGTGGAAAGAGACCCAGTACTTC.

The chain recombines TRBV21-1 with TRBJ1-2; the table names TRBD1, a call not compared with the DNA. TRBV21-1 is listed as a pseudogene. This CDR3 contains 12 residues. This chain's CDR3 is CASRRGWEGYTF. CDR3 bases: TGTGCCAGCAGAAGGGGTTGGGAAGGCTACACCTTC.

The chain has TRBV7-2 and TRBJ2-7; 8 bases are a match to TRBD2. The junction had 5 bases not matched to a gene; V was cut back by 1 base and J by 3 bases. The CDR3 is made up of 15 amino acids. Germline lookup yields CDR1 SGHTA and CDR2 FQGNSA. CDR3 bases: TGTGCCAGCAGCTTAGGTTCGGGGGGGGTCTACGAGCAGTACTTC. It codes for CASSLGSGGVYEQYF.

V gene TRBV30 combines with J gene TRBJ1-6; 10 positions agree with TRBD1. The CDR3 contains 14 residues. After removal of 5 bases from V and 9 bases from J, the junction contained 7 bases not matched to a gene. Germline CDR1 is GTSNPN and CDR2 is SVGIG (reference sequence). The CDR3 loop is CAWRFRTGGSPLHF. The CDR3 nucleotides are TGTGCCTGGCGCTTCAGGACAGGGGGTTCACCCCTCCACTTT.

The CDR3 region has the DNA TGTGCCAGCAGCGCCAGTCGGGGGGCGGTGGAGACCCAGTACTTC. Translation: CASSASRGAVETQYF. The chain combines TRBV7-2 with TRBJ2-5; the D gene is possibly TRBD2 (7 bases). Looked up from germline, CDR1 is SGHTA and CDR2 is FQGNSA. Trimming stripped 5 bases from V and 5 bases from J, with 18 bases between. The CDR3 is made up of 15 amino acids.

This clone was found once. The V gene is TRBV7-2, the J gene TRBJ2-5, with TRBD2 matching over 10 bases. There are 17 residues in the CDR3. Germline assignment: CDR1 SGHTA and CDR2 FQGNSA. With 4 bases clipped from V and 4 bases from J, the junction kept 12 bases outside the gene matches. In DNA form, the CDR3 reads TGTGCCAGCAGCTGGTCCGGAGCGGGGGGGCCGCGAGAGACCCAGTACTTC. Translated, it gives CASSWSGAGGPRETQYF. Full variable domain (missing parts from reference TRBV7-2 and TRBJ2-5): GAGVSQSPSNKVTEKGKDVELRCDPISGHTALYWYRQSLGQGLEFLIYFQGNSAPDKSGLPSDRFSAERTGGSVSTLTIQRTQQEDSAVYLCASSWSGAGGPRETQYFGPGTRLLVL.

V and J are TRBV7-8 and TRBJ2-2, with D maybe TRBD1 (5 bases). Trimming stripped 7 bases from V and 0 bases from J, with 12 bases between. Germline values: CDR1 SGHVS, CDR2 FQNEAQ. This CDR3 is 15 amino acids long. The CDR3 here is CASKADRANTGELFF. DNA of the CDR3: TGTGCCAGCAAAGCCGACAGAGCGAACACCGGGGAGCTGTTTTTT.

The V call is TRBV5-1, the J call TRBJ1-6; 9 nucleotides agree with TRBD1. This CDR3 has 16 residues. Germline values: CDR1 SGHRS, CDR2 YFSETQ. V gave up 1 base and J gave up 10 bases; unmatched junction bases: 9. DNA for the CDR3: TGCGCCAGCAGCTTGACCTACCGGGACAGGGTATCACCCCTCCACTTT. It yields the protein CASSLTYRDRVSPLHF.

V is TRBV11-1 and J is TRBJ2-7, with D possibly TRBD1 on 6 matching bases. Germline V gene data show CDR1 as SGHAT and CDR2 as FQDESV (reference sequence). V was pared by 3 bases and J by 4 bases, with 10 bases between. The CDR3 is 13 amino acids. Here the CDR3 reads CASSLVRGYEQYF. The CDR3 DNA sequence: TGTGCCAGCAGCTTGGTCAGGGGTTACGAGCAGTACTTC.